This TCR beta chain is from a study of blood T cell repertoires in COVID-19. Profiled with immunoSEQ multiplex PCR; TCRdb holds only in-frame clones, not every one. The data hold tens of thousands of clones, with 86% observed a single time. This CDR3 has 13 amino acids. The V gene lost 6 bases and the J gene lost 7 bases, with 14 bases spanning the gap. The rearrangement links TRBV5-3 to TRBJ1-5; no clear D gene. TRBV5-3 counts as an open reading frame of uncertain function. The origin of this receptor is a man aged 50-59 years with active COVID-19. Material for sequencing was peripheral blood. The CDR3 sequence is CARTTVYRQPQHF. The CDR3 bases are TGTGCCAGAACTACAGTGTACCGGCAGCCCCAGCATTTT.